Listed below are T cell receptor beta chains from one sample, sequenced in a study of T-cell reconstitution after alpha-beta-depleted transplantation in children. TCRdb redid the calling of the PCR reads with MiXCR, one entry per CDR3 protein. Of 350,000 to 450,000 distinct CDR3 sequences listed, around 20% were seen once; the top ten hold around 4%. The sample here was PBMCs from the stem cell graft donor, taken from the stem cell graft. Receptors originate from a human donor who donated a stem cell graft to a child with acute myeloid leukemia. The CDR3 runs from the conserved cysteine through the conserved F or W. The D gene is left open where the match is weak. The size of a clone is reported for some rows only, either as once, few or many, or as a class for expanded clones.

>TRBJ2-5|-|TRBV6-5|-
TGTGCCAGCAGTTACTCGCTCCGAGCGGAACGAGAGTACTTC
CASSYSLRAEREYF
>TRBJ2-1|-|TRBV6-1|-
TGTGCCAGCAGCCAGGACAGAGTTTTCGACAATGAGCAGTTCTTC
CASSQDRVFDNEQFF
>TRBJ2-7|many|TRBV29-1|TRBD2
TGCAGCGTTGTTGGCGCGGGAGGCCACGAGCAGTACTTC
CSVVGAGGHEQYF
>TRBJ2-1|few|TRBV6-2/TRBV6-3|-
TGTGCCAGCAGTTACTCAGGGCTAGCAGGCTACAATGAGCAGTTCTTC
CASSYSGLAGYNEQFF
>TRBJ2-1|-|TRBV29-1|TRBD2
TGCAGCGTTGCGGGGTTAGCGGGAGGACCGACAAGCTCCTACAATGAGCAGTTCTTC
CSVAGLAGGPTSSYNEQFF
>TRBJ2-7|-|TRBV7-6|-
TGTGCCAGCAGCCAGGGACGCCTCTACGAGCAGTACTTC
CASSQGRLYEQYF
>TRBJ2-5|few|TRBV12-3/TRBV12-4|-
TGTGCCAGCAGTTTCTTAACTGCGAAAGAGACCCAGTACTTC
CASSFLTAKETQYF
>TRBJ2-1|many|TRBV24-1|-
TGTGCCACCAGTGACGCGGCACCCTACAATGAGCAGTTCTTC
CATSDAAPYNEQFF
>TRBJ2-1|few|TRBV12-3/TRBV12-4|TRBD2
TGTGCCAGCAGTTCCCCTCGCGGGAGCGACCACAATGAGCAGTTCTTC
CASSSPRGSDHNEQFF
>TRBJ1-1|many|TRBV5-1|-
TGCGCCAGCAGCTCAGAACAGGGAGATTACACTGAAGCTTTCTTT
CASSSEQGDYTEAFF
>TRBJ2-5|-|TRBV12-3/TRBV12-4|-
TGTGCCAGCAGTTTGGGGTCTGAGGAGACCCAGTACTTC
CASSLGSEETQYF
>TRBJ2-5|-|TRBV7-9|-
TGTGCCAGCAGCGAAGGAAGGATGGGGACCCAGTACTTC
CASSEGRMGTQYF
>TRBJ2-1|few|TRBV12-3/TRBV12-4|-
TGTGCCAGCAGTTCGGGATTGGTAGAAGGTCAGTTCTTC
CASSSGLVEGQFF
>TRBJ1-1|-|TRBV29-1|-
TGCAGCGTTCCAAATAGTGGGCGGAAGAACACTGAAGCTTTCTTT
CSVPNSGRKNTEAFF